Each of the 26 T cell receptor beta chains below was sequenced from the same sample in a study of blood T cells in healthy people across ages. Primers used in a second PCR of roughly 6 to 12 cycles were a sample-barcoded 5' primer and a J-beta primer mix. TCRdb independently ran MiXCR on the 5' RACE reads; one entry per CDR3 protein. The table records hundreds of thousands of distinct CDR3 sequences, about 53% of them present only once. Sequences were obtained from blood. The source of these receptors is a man in his 60s in good health.

The chain combines TRBV29-1 with TRBJ2-5; D possibly corresponds to TRBD1 (5 bases). Germline CDR1 is SQVTM and CDR2 is ANQGSEA. The CDR3 runs to 11 residues. Trimming removed 8 bases from V and 4 bases from J, with 11 bases in between. Here the CDR3 DNA reads TGCAGCTCCGAAAGGGGAGAGACCCAGTACTTC. It translates to CSSERGETQYF.

The CDR3 bases are TGCGCCAGCACGGGACTAGCGGGTATCGCAGATACGCAGTATTTT. The encoded protein is CASTGLAGIADTQYF. This chain joins TRBV5-1 and TRBJ2-3; 12 bases fit TRBD2. The J segment lost 4 bases and the V segment lost 6 bases, leaving 6 bases of the junction unmatched. The CDR3 has 15 amino acids. Germline V gene sequence: CDR1 SGHRS, CDR2 YFSETQ.

The J gene is TRBJ1-1, the V gene TRBV7-9; TRBD1 matches at 7 bases. The V gene's germline CDR1 is SEHNR and CDR2 FQNEAQ (reference sequence). With 3 bases clipped from V and 1 base from J, the junction kept 5 bases outside the gene matches. The CDR3 has 15 residues. The DNA of the CDR3 is TGTGCCAGCAGCTTGTCGGCAGGGGGGAACACTGAAGCTTTCTTT. Protein: CASSLSAGGNTEAFF.

The genes are TRBV7-2 and TRBJ1-6, with TRBD1 identical over 9 bases. The CDR3 is made up of 15 amino acids. The germline V gene has CDR1 SGHTA and CDR2 FQGNSA. The junction had 7 bases not matched to a gene; V was cut back by 7 bases and J by 6 bases. CDR3 amino acids: CASTSGQGFNSPLHF. CDR3 DNA sequence: TGTGCCAGCACCTCGGGACAGGGCTTTAATTCACCCCTCCACTTT. Full variable domain (missing parts from reference TRBV7-2 and TRBJ1-6): GAGVSQSPSNKVTEKGKDVELRCDPISGHTALYWYRQSLGQGLEFLIYFQGNSAPDKSGLPSDRFSAERTGGSVSTLTIQRTQQEDSAVYLCASTSGQGFNSPLHFGNGTRLTVT.

This chain links TRBV19 with TRBJ2-1, with 11 bases aligning to TRBD2. The CDR3 totals 17 residues. V lost 2 bases to trimming and J lost 6 bases; unmatched junction nucleotides: 9. CDR1 is LNHDA and CDR2 is SQIVND in the germline V gene (reference sequence). The CDR3 protein is CASSITSGGATCNEQFF. Written as DNA, the CDR3 is TGTGCCAGTAGTATAACTAGCGGGGGTGCAACCTGCAATGAGCAGTTCTTC.

The chain couples TRBV12-3 or TRBV12-4 to TRBJ2-3, with D possibly being TRBD2 (6 bases). This CDR3 region has 14 residues. The V gene lost 6 bases and the J gene lost 2 bases, with 12 bases spanning the gap. The CDR3 DNA follows: TGTGCCAGCAGCATCGGACTATCCACAGATACGCAGTATTTT. This translates into CASSIGLSTDTQYF.

The chain has TRBV11-2 and TRBJ2-1, with 12 bases identical to TRBD2. V shed 2 bases, J shed 13 bases, and the junction held 9 bases outside the gene matches. The CDR3 contains 15 residues. Germline CDR1 reads SGHAT; CDR2 reads FQNNGV. The CDR3 spells CASSLRTLAGGPQFF. The CDR3 region has the DNA TGTGCCAGCAGCTTAAGGACGCTAGCGGGGGGGCCTCAGTTCTTC.

This chain connects TRBV14 to TRBJ2-6; D is unclear. Germline CDR1 reads SGHDN; CDR2 reads FVKESK. This CDR3 is built from 14 residues. Trimming left V 0 bases short and J 3 bases short, with 3 bases between. The CDR3 protein is CASSQDLGANVLTF. CDR3 nucleotide sequence: TGTGCCAGCAGCCAAGACCTTGGGGCCAACGTCCTGACTTTC.

This clonotype was counted a few times. This sequence joins TRBV3-1 and TRBJ2-5; no clear D. Germline V gives CDR1 LGHDT, CDR2 YNNKEL (reference sequence). With 0 bases removed from V and 1 base from J, the gap between germline ends came to 9 bases. The CDR3 runs 15 residues. In DNA, the CDR3 is TGTGCCAGCAGCCAAGATACGGCAGTCCAAGAGACCCAGTACTTC. Translating it yields CASSQDTAVQETQYF.

The CDR3 loop is CASSAILGYGYTF. The CDR3 region has the DNA TGTGCCAGCAGCGCCATACTAGGGTATGGCTACACCTTC. The chain carries TRBV3-1 and TRBJ1-2, with D uncertain. The CDR3 loop spans 13 amino acids. V was trimmed by 5 bases and J by 5 bases, leaving 12 bases between them. The germline V gene has CDR1 LGHDT and CDR2 YNNKEL (reference sequence).

The chain uses TRBV14 and TRBJ1-4; the D is unclear. Trimming pared 1 base from V and 11 bases from J, leaving 11 bases between. Germline lookup yields CDR1 SGHDN and CDR2 FVKESK. This CDR3 spans 13 amino acids. The CDR3 DNA is TGTGCCAGCAGCCAAGCTTTAATGGGGAAACTGTTTTTT. Its protein product is CASSQALMGKLFF.

J is TRBJ2-2 and V is TRBV19; D is perhaps TRBD1 or TRBD2 (5 bases each). Germline V lookup: CDR1 LNHDA, CDR2 SQIVND (reference sequence). With 6 bases removed from V and 6 bases from J, the gap between germline ends came to 14 bases. The CDR3 loop spans 14 amino acids. The CDR3 DNA is TGTGCCAGTAGCCCGGGGCCCCGCGCCGGGGAGCTGTTTTTT. Translated: CASSPGPRAGELFF.

The rearrangement joins TRBV7-2 to TRBJ2-3, with TRBD2 matching over 10 bases. V lost 5 bases and J lost 4; bases outside the gene matches: 18. The CDR3 totals 19 residues. CDR1 and CDR2 (germline): SGHTA, FQGNSA. DNA of the CDR3: TGTGCCAGCAGCGCCTTGGGGCTAGCGGGGGTTGATCACCCAGATACGCAGTATTTT. Encoded protein: CASSALGLAGVDHPDTQYF.

CDR3 loop: CASSIDTGDYEQYF. CDR3 in DNA: TGTGCCAGCAGCATCGACACAGGGGATTACGAGCAGTACTTC. This chain connects TRBV7-8 to TRBJ2-7; 7 bases are a match to TRBD1. J was trimmed by 4 bases and V by 5 bases; bases with no gene match: 8. The CDR3 spans 14 residues. CDR1 is SGHVS, CDR2 FQNEAQ, per germline. Looking up the rest from reference TRBV7-8 and TRBJ2-7 gives the full variable domain: GAGVSQSPRYKVAKRGQDVALRCDPISGHVSLFWYQQALGQGPEFLTYFQNEAQLDKSGLPSDRFFAERPEGSVSTLKIQRTQQEDSAVYLCASSIDTGDYEQYFGPGTRLTVT.

The chain recombines TRBV29-1 with TRBJ2-3; possibly TRBD2 for D (7 bases). V dropped 4 bases and J dropped 6 bases, with 14 bases sitting between them. Looked up from germline, CDR1 is SQVTM and CDR2 is ANQGSEA. The CDR3 spans 13 residues. CDR3 coding DNA: TGCAGCGTTGTATGGGGGGGCGCGGATACGCAGTATTTT. Translation gives CSVVWGGADTQYF.

This clonotype has more than one count but fewer than ten. The chain joins TRBV7-2 to TRBJ1-2, with TRBD1 matching 10 bases. Per germline, CDR1 SGHTA and CDR2 FQGNSA. With V trimmed by 5 bases and J by 7 bases, 7 bases remained unmatched. CDR3 size: 14 residues. The CDR3 nucleotides read TGTGCCAGCAGCCCGGGACAGGGGAGGGTTGGCTACACCTTC. Translation: CASSPGQGRVGYTF.

The chain recombines TRBV5-8 with TRBJ1-2; D remains ambiguous. Trimming removed 8 bases from V and 8 bases from J, with 4 bases in between. This CDR3 spans 8 amino acids. Germline CDR1 and CDR2: SGHTS and YDEGEE. DNA for the CDR3: TGTGCCAGAGGGGGCTACACCTTC. It yields the protein CARGGYTF.

The rearrangement uses TRBV6-5 and TRBJ1-1; D might be TRBD1 (5 bases). CDR3 length: 13 residues. The ends were cut back, 6 bases at V and 3 bases at J, with 11 bases in the middle. CDR1 MNHEY and CDR2 SVGAGI come from the germline V gene. The DNA for the CDR3 is TGTGCCAGCAGCGAGACAGAGGACACTGAAGCTTTCTTT. This sequence encodes CASSETEDTEAFF.

This clonotype was recorded only once. The chain couples TRBV13 to TRBJ2-3; D remains ambiguous. The CDR3 covers 14 residues. V lost 3 bases, J lost 1 base, and 8 bases lay in between. Germline values: CDR1 PRHDT, CDR2 FYEKMQ (reference sequence). CDR3 sequence reads: CASSLGYGTDTQYF. DNA for the CDR3: TGTGCCAGCAGCTTGGGGTATGGCACAGATACGCAGTATTTT.

This clonotype was observed at least ten times. The chain carries TRBV5-1 and TRBJ1-2; D gene ambiguous. The germline CDR1 and CDR2 sequences are SGHRS and YFSETQ. This CDR3 comprises 14 residues. V lost 6 bases, J lost 4 bases, and 16 bases lay in between. Here the CDR3 reads CASTESSTSYGYTF. For the CDR3, the DNA is TGCGCCAGCACCGAGAGCTCTACTTCCTATGGCTACACCTTC.

This clonotype was counted only a few times. The chain uses TRBV12-3 or TRBV12-4 and TRBJ2-5; D is unresolved. The CDR3 contains 14 residues. V lost 7 bases to trimming and J lost 1 base, with 13 bases between them. CDR3 protein: CASTFRLSQETQYF. The CDR3 DNA sequence: TGTGCCAGCACCTTCCGACTGAGCCAAGAGACCCAGTACTTC.

CDR3 bases: TGCAGTGCTAGTCCGGGACTAGCGGCTTACAATGAGCAGTTCTTC. Protein product: CSASPGLAAYNEQFF. The V call is TRBV20-1, the J call TRBJ2-1; 11 nucleotides match TRBD2. The V gene's germline CDR1 is DFQATT and CDR2 SNEGSKA (reference sequence). This CDR3 is 15 amino acids long. Trimming cost V 3 bases and J 4 bases; bases outside gene matches: 5.

This sequence joins TRBV7-2 and TRBJ1-2; no clear D. Deletions cut 5 bases from V and 7 bases from J, with 11 bases between. Germline V lookup: CDR1 SGHTA, CDR2 FQGNSA. This CDR3 region has 12 residues. CDR3 sequence: CASSPTVAGYTF. DNA for the CDR3: TGTGCCAGCAGCCCCACAGTGGCTGGCTACACCTTC.

The gene calls are TRBV4-2 and TRBJ1-2; no clear D. CDR3 length: 13 residues. V was clipped by 0 bases and J by 7 bases, with 9 bases between them. The germline V gene encodes CDR1 LGHNA and CDR2 YNFKEQ. The CDR3 loop is CASSQDQARGYTF. In DNA form, the CDR3 reads TGTGCCAGCAGCCAAGATCAGGCTCGTGGCTACACCTTC.

This clonotype showed up just a few times. This rearrangement joins TRBV6-1 to TRBJ2-1; possibly TRBD1 for D (6 bases). The CDR3 sequence is 15 residues long. Looked up from germline, CDR1 is MNHNS and CDR2 is SASEGT. V lost 7 bases and J 3 bases, leaving 16 bases between the germline ends. Here the CDR3 DNA reads TGTGCCAGCACGACCGGGGCAGGGGTCTACAATGAGCAGTTCTTC. Its translation is CASTTGAGVYNEQFF.

The chain is built from TRBV18 and TRBJ2-6; TRBD1 might be the D (6 bases). Looked up from germline, CDR1 is KGHSH and CDR2 is LQKENI. CDR3 length equals 16 residues. V was clipped by 4 bases and J by 0 bases, with 10 bases between them. CDR3 residues: CASSLDRSSGANVLTF. CDR3 in DNA: TGTGCCAGCTCACTCGACAGGAGCTCTGGGGCCAACGTCCTGACTTTC. The full variable domain, rest sourced from reference TRBV18 and TRBJ2-6, is NAGVMQNPRHLVRRRGQEARLRCSPMKGHSHVYWYRQLPEEGLKFMVYLQKENIIDESGMPKERFSAEFPKEGPSILRIQQVVRGDSAAYFCASSLDRSSGANVLTFGAGSRLTVL.